This TCR beta chain was sequenced in a study of T cell responses to AZD1222 COVID-19 vaccine (dated by TCRdb to the early 2020s). Looking at the study overall: Because spike-specific TCR depth and breadth did not differ between the two schedules, AZD1222 recipients who got a second dose at roughly 4 weeks were pooled with those who got a second dose at roughly 12 weeks. TCR sequencing covered over 230 trial participants: 200 to 220 given two doses of AZD1222 and 26 given two doses of MenACWY control vaccine. Trial participants were enrolled by age into subgroups of 18-55, 56-69 and 70-plus years, and around 140, 26 and 57 TCR-sequenced participants, respectively, were included in these subgroups.

The CDR3 regions of human TCRbeta chains were analyzed by immunosequencing. In the authors' own workflow: Repertoire TCRs were matched against a reference library of SARS-CoV-2-specific TCRs generated with the MIRA antigen-specificity platform. Breadth meant the fraction of unique TCRs that were SARS-CoV-2-associated, whereas depth meant the fraction of total T cells that were SARS-CoV-2-associated. Each spike-specific TCR was assigned to its reactive spike region and to a CD4 or CD8 class using the MIRA data. Log10-transformed breadth and depth values were compared by one-way ANOVA with Sidak's multiple comparisons tests. TCRdb mirrors the immuneACCESS table, restricted to in-frame sequences. Some clones are absent from its copies; in checked studies, under half trace to an unresolved V gene, and the reason for the others is unknown. V and J calls and clone size are as listed in that table; D and trimming were resolved from the DNA. The sample records roughly 130,000 clones, about nine tenths of which are singletons. Together, the top ten hold 7.6% of the sample.

Here is what the overall study found, with its caveats: A significant rise in spike-specific TCR breadth and depth was observed after two AZD1222 doses relative to day 0 and relative to MenACWY recipients. Conclusions about previously exposed vaccinees were limited because only six AZD1222 recipients were SARS-CoV-2 seropositive at baseline. Because no day 14 peak-response samples were available, repertoires were characterized only after the peak T cell response. Most participants were white British and females outnumbered males, and the authors suggested that clonal diversity may have been underestimated. The 56-69-year group was small, and its depth increase did not reach significance, likely because of low power. Vaccine-associated CD4 TCRs spanned the whole spike protein, with dominant responses in regions 160-218 and 743-854. Epitopes outside the regions mutated in the B.1.351 and B.1.1.7 variants were reportedly recognized by nearly half of the unique spike-specific TCRs.

As for this clone: No cognate antigen has been identified for it. No base quality information exists; no much larger clone differs at one position.

The sample's time point, from its label and the paper: baseline before first vaccination. Vaccinee samples were obtained from the UK trials COV001 and COV002, which included a single-blind randomized controlled phase 2/3 trial of AZD1222 (ChAdOx1 nCoV-19) in healthy adults. For TCRbeta chain sequencing, PBMC samples were collected from trial participants at day 0 and at day 28 after the second dose. The receptor was isolated from an adult in good health. Here the sequenced sample was peripheral blood, taken on day 0 of AZD1222 vaccination.

The DNA is TGCAGTGCTATTGGGTACGAGCAGTACTTC. Its translation is CSAIGYEQYF. This sequence uses TRBV20-1 and TRBJ2-7; the D gene is unclear. CDR1 and CDR2, per the germline V gene (reference sequence), are DFQATT and SNEGSKA. V is cut by 4 bases and J by 4 bases, and the space between the germline ends is 5 bases. Including the terminal cysteine and phenylalanine, the CDR3 comprises 10 residues. The retained sequence is limited to the CDR3, 30 bases, with the frame set at the first base.